The 21 T cell receptor beta chains below all came from one sample that was sequenced in a study of cytomegalovirus exposure and HLA in healthy donors. Vbeta (60) and Jbeta (13) primers were used in the PCR. Assay used: immunoSEQ multiplex PCR; TCRdb lists only in-frame clones, some missing. The ten most abundant clones cover almost 6.5% of a sample with fewer than 200,000 clones. The sample comprised PBMCs. The receptors come from a man aged 30 to 45 in good health and CMV-seronegative.

The CDR3 DNA reads as TGTGCCAGTAGCATTACCCACGGACAGGGAGCGTGGCAAGAGACCCAGTACTTC. It translates to CASSITHGQGAWQETQYF. V and J are TRBV19 and TRBJ2-5; 8 bases fit TRBD1. CDR3 length: 18 amino acids. The ends lost 6 bases at V and 2 bases at J; junction bases unmatched: 17. Germline V gene lookup returns CDR1 LNHDA and CDR2 SQIVND (reference sequence).

This sequence joins TRBV28 and TRBJ2-2; the D gene is possibly TRBD2 (5 bases). The CDR3 loop spans 15 amino acids. Looked up from germline, CDR1 is MDHEN and CDR2 is SYDVKM. V lost 4 bases, J lost 7 bases, and 16 bases lay in between. The CDR3 here is CASSSLSASNGELFF. For the CDR3, the DNA is TGTGCCAGCAGTTCACTTAGCGCGAGTAACGGGGAGCTGTTTTTT.

This chain uses TRBV7-2 with TRBJ1-1, with TRBD1 as a possible D gene (6 bases). CDR1 is SGHTA, CDR2 FQGNSA, per germline. V lost 1 base to trimming and J lost 1 base, with 10 bases between them. CDR3 length: 15 residues. The CDR3 sequence is CASSLGPGQNTEAFF. The CDR3 region has the DNA TGTGCCAGCAGCTTAGGACCGGGACAGAACACTGAAGCTTTCTTT.

This chain joins TRBV5-4 and TRBJ2-1, with a weak D call TRBD1 (6 bases). The CDR3 has 13 residues. Germline CDR1 reads SGHNT; CDR2 reads YYREEE (reference sequence). The V end was cut by 2 bases, the J end by 8 bases, with 11 bases between. The CDR3 DNA reads TGTGCCAGCAGCTTAGGGGCAGGGGATGAGCAGTTCTTC. Amino acid sequence: CASSLGAGDEQFF.

The chain has TRBV10-1 and TRBJ2-3; 9 bases line up with TRBD1. Trimming took 6 bases from V and 3 from J; bases not matched to a gene: 7. The CDR3 is made up of 15 amino acids. Germline CDR1 is WNHNN and CDR2 is SYGVQD (reference sequence). The DNA for the CDR3 is TGCGCCAGCAGCACCGGGACAGGGTTTACAGATACGCAGTATTTT. It specifies CASSTGTGFTDTQYF.

The V call is TRBV15, the J call TRBJ1-5, with a possible D match to TRBD1 (5 bases). This CDR3 contains 18 residues. The V gene's germline CDR1 is LNHNV and CDR2 YYDKDF (reference sequence). The V and J ends lost 1 base and 0 bases respectively, with 16 bases between them. CDR3 amino acids: CATSRGGVALFSNQPQHF. In DNA form, the CDR3 reads TGTGCCACCAGCAGAGGGGGGGTAGCACTGTTTAGCAATCAGCCCCAGCATTTT.

This chain uses TRBV6-1 with TRBJ1-1, with 8 bases matching TRBD1. The CDR3 covers 15 residues. V shed 10 bases, J shed 6 bases, and the junction held 16 bases outside the gene matches. Germline loops: CDR1 MNHNS, CDR2 SASEGT. The CDR3 here is CATRQGITLRAEAFF. CDR3 DNA sequence: TGTGCCACCCGACAGGGGATCACCCTCAGGGCTGAAGCTTTCTTT.

The chain joins TRBV2 to TRBJ2-5; tentative D call: TRBD1 (5 bases). The germline gives CDR1 SNHLY, CDR2 FYNNEI. V was shortened by 3 bases and J by 5 bases, with 7 bases between the two germline ends. This CDR3 has 12 amino acids. The chain's CDR3 is CASSEGRETQYF. The DNA of the CDR3 is TGTGCCAGCAGTGAGGGGCGGGAGACCCAGTACTTC.

The rearrangement joins TRBV5-4 to TRBJ1-4, with 9 bases matching TRBD1. The trim removed 4 bases at V and 8 bases at J, leaving 6 bases unmatched. Germline lookup yields CDR1 SGHNT and CDR2 YYREEE (reference sequence). This CDR3 is built from 14 residues. In DNA form, the CDR3 reads TGTGCCAGCAGCAGGGACAGGGCCTTCGAAAAACTGTTTTTT. Its protein product is CASSRDRAFEKLFF.

V gene TRBV28 combines with J gene TRBJ1-5, with 9 bases matching TRBD1. The CDR3 extends over 14 amino acids. Germline V lookup: CDR1 MDHEN, CDR2 SYDVKM. J gave up 6 bases and V 6 bases, and 6 bases lay outside the gene matches. In DNA form, the CDR3 reads TGTGCCAGCAGCTCCGGGACAGGGACTCAGCCCCAGCATTTT. The encoded protein is CASSSGTGTQPQHF. The full variable domain, completed using reference TRBV28 and TRBJ1-5, is DVKVTQSSRYLVKRTGEKVFLECVQDMDHENMFWYRQDPGLGLRLIYFSYDVKMKEKGDIPEGYSVSREKKERFSLILESASTNQTSMYLCASSSGTGTQPQHFGDGTRLSIL.

V gene TRBV14 combines with J gene TRBJ1-1; tentative D call: TRBD1 (6 bases). V lost 4 bases, J lost 1 base, and 10 bases lay in between. Germline V gives CDR1 SGHDN, CDR2 FVKESK. The CDR3 loop spans 14 amino acids. The CDR3 sequence is CASSRRTENTEAFF. The CDR3 DNA reads as TGTGCCAGCAGCCGCCGGACAGAGAACACTGAAGCTTTCTTT.

The V and J genes are TRBV29-1 and TRBJ2-6, with 7 bases fitting TRBD1. The V segment lost 7 bases and the J segment 0 bases; nucleotides outside the gene matches: 6. The CDR3 has 15 residues. The germline V gene has CDR1 SQVTM and CDR2 ANQGSEA. CDR3 in DNA: TGCAGCGCCCCGACAGGGTACTCTGGGGCCAACGTCCTGACTTTC. It is translated as CSAPTGYSGANVLTF.

The J gene is TRBJ1-3, the V gene TRBV30; a weak D match, TRBD1 (6 bases). The CDR3 has 16 residues. V dropped 0 bases and J dropped 4 bases, with 16 bases sitting between them. Per the germline V gene, CDR1 is GTSNPN and CDR2 is SVGIG (reference sequence). The CDR3 sequence: CAWSVSHPGQGNTIYF. DNA for the CDR3: TGTGCCTGGAGTGTCAGCCACCCGGGACAAGGAAACACCATATATTTT. The whole variable domain, remainder taken from reference TRBV30 and TRBJ1-3, is SQTIHQWPATLVQPVGSPLSLECTVEGTSNPNLYWYRQAAGRGLQLLFYSVGIGQISSEVPQNLSASRPQDRQFILSSKKLLLSDSGFYLCAWSVSHPGQGNTIYFGEGSWLTVV.

The chain joins TRBV28 to TRBJ2-2, with 7 bases fitting TRBD1. Germline assignment: CDR1 MDHEN and CDR2 SYDVKM. The CDR3 runs to 15 residues. Trimming cost V 5 bases and J 3 bases; bases outside gene matches: 6. The CDR3 protein is CASSEQGRDTGELFF. The CDR3 DNA sequence: TGTGCCAGCAGTGAACAGGGGCGAGACACCGGGGAGCTGTTTTTT.

This chain links TRBV25-1 with TRBJ1-3, with unresolved D. The CDR3 runs 12 residues. CDR1 is MGHDK, CDR2 SYGVNS, per germline. V gave up 5 bases and J gave up 2 bases, with 4 bases separating them. CDR3 in DNA: TGTGCCAGCAGTCCTCCTGGAAACACCATATATTTT. The encoded protein is CASSPPGNTIYF.

J is TRBJ1-1 and V is TRBV5-4, with a weak D call TRBD1 (5 bases). V was pared by 0 bases and J by 6 bases, with 15 bases between. Per the germline V gene, CDR1 is SGHNT and CDR2 is YYREEE (reference sequence). CDR3 size: 15 residues. The CDR3 DNA reads as TGTGCCAGCAGCTTGGTGTCCAGGGACTCACCTGAAGCTTTCTTT. Protein: CASSLVSRDSPEAFF.

This rearrangement joins TRBV6-5 to TRBJ2-2; TRBD2 might be the D (7 bases). V lost 2 bases and J lost 3, with 10 bases in between. Germline values: CDR1 MNHEY, CDR2 SVGAGI. The CDR3 has 15 residues. CDR3 amino acids: CASSYGGADTGELFF. CDR3 DNA sequence: TGTGCCAGCAGTTACGGGGGGGCTGACACCGGGGAGCTGTTTTTT.

The chain carries TRBV4-2 and TRBJ2-5, with TRBD1 matching 7 bases. The CDR3 length is 14 residues. From germline, CDR1 is LGHNA and CDR2 YNFKEQ. V gave up 4 bases and J gave up 3 bases; unmatched junction bases: 5. Here the CDR3 reads CASSRVDRKETQYF. In DNA form, the CDR3 reads TGTGCCAGCAGCCGTGTGGACAGGAAAGAGACCCAGTACTTC.

The chain carries TRBV25-1 and TRBJ2-5, with 10 bases identical to TRBD2. Trimming cost V 6 bases and J 4 bases; bases outside gene matches: 5. This CDR3 has 14 residues. The germline gives CDR1 MGHDK, CDR2 SYGVNS. CDR3 coding DNA: TGTGCCAGCAGCTTAGCGGGAGGTGTAGAGACCCAGTACTTC. Encoded protein: CASSLAGGVETQYF.

The rearrangement uses TRBV6-5 and TRBJ1-6; 8 bases align to TRBD1. This CDR3 is built from 16 residues. Germline V gene data show CDR1 as MNHEY and CDR2 as SVGAGI. The ends lost 4 bases at V and 10 bases at J; junction bases unmatched: 12. The CDR3 reads CASSFTAGTGRSPLHF. DNA of the CDR3: TGTGCCAGCAGTTTTACCGCCGGGACAGGAAGATCACCCCTCCACTTT.

The genes are TRBV7-3 and TRBJ1-2; D possibly corresponds to TRBD1 (5 bases). In germline, CDR1 is SGHTA, CDR2 FQGTGA. Trimming stripped 5 bases from V and 7 bases from J, with 23 bases between. The CDR3 spans 16 residues. The CDR3 DNA reads as TGTGCCAGCAGCCCCTCTACGGGACGGGGGTCGGGTGGCTACACCTTC. It translates to CASSPSTGRGSGGYTF.